One and the same sample provided the 29 T cell receptor beta chains below, sequenced in a study of cytomegalovirus exposure and HLA in healthy donors (dated by TCRdb to 2016 to 2017). Libraries came from the immunoSEQ multiplex PCR assay. The multiplex PCR relied on a mix of 60 forward primers for TCR Vbeta segments and 13 reverse primers for TCR Jbeta segments. TCRdb took this table from immuneACCESS and kept in-frame rearrangements with V and J called. Such tables lack part of the clones; where checked against another copy, unresolved V genes explain under half of the gap, and the rest is unexplained. For this sample there are about 98,000 clones; approximately 87% appear just once. The ten most abundant clones make up 2.6% of the sample. The source material was PBMCs. The receptor set was obtained from a man between 35 and 55 years old in good health and CMV-seronegative.

The chain employs TRBV9 and TRBJ2-1, with 10 bases fitting TRBD2. This CDR3 spans 15 amino acids. Germline CDR1 SGDLS, CDR2 YYNGEE. The V segment lost 3 bases and the J segment 3 bases; nucleotides outside the gene matches: 3. The CDR3 is CASSDSGGDYNEQFF. CDR3 DNA sequence: TGTGCCAGCAGCGACAGCGGGGGGGACTACAATGAGCAGTTCTTC.

Comments on this clone: An end of the junction does not agree with germline; a read error may underlie this. This chain uses TRBV7-9 with TRBJ1-1; no firm D call. Germline loops: CDR1 SEHNR, CDR2 FQNEAQ (reference sequence). This CDR3 spans 12 amino acids. CDR3 bases: TGTTCCAGCACAGAAAAGAACACTGAAGCTTTCTTT. Translation: CSSTEKNTEAFF.

The J gene is TRBJ2-2, the V gene TRBV7-9; D is possibly TRBD2 (6 bases). Germline-derived CDR1 and CDR2 are SEHNR and FQNEAQ (reference sequence). This CDR3 has 14 residues. Trimming removed 4 bases from V and 2 bases from J, with 8 bases in between. The CDR3 protein is CASSSGTNTGELFF. CDR3 DNA: TGTGCCAGCAGCTCCGGGACTAACACCGGGGAGCTGTTTTTT. The variable domain in full, with the rest retrieved from reference TRBV7-9 and TRBJ2-2, is DTGVSQNPRHKITKRGQNVTFRCDPISEHNRLYWYRQTLGQGPEFLTYFQNEAQLEKSRLLSDRFSAERPKGSFSTLEIQRTEQGDSAMYLCASSSGTNTGELFFGEGSRLTVL.

J is TRBJ1-2 and V is TRBV27; D gene ambiguous. The V end was cut by 5 bases, the J end by 5 bases, with 12 bases between. This CDR3 contains 13 residues. Germline loops: CDR1 MNHEY, CDR2 SMNVEV (reference sequence). CDR3 sequence: CASSPREGYGYTF. The CDR3 DNA reads as TGTGCCAGCAGTCCTCGTGAGGGTTATGGCTACACCTTC.

This rearrangement joins TRBV7-2 to TRBJ1-2, with no clear D. The germline V and J ends were trimmed by 5 bases and 0 bases, with 10 bases remaining between them. In germline, CDR1 is SGHTA, CDR2 FQGNSA. CDR3 length: 14 amino acids. The CDR3 reads CASSPVLANYGYTF. The CDR3 DNA sequence: TGTGCCAGCAGCCCCGTCCTCGCTAACTATGGCTACACCTTC.

This chain joins TRBV9 and TRBJ2-1, with TRBD1 matching over 8 bases. Germline V lookup: CDR1 SGDLS, CDR2 YYNGEE. Germline trimming cut 0 bases from V and 10 bases from J; bases unmatched to any gene: 15. The CDR3 contains 17 residues. The CDR3 DNA reads as TGTGCCAGCAGCGTAGCTCCGAGACAGGGGATGATAGGCGAGCAGTTCTTC. It encodes CASSVAPRQGMIGEQFF.

CDR3 protein: CSVRPPGTYGYTF. The CDR3 DNA follows: TGCAGCGTCCGACCCCCAGGAACATATGGCTACACCTTC. The J gene is TRBJ1-2, the V gene TRBV29-1; D is unclear. CDR3 length: 13 amino acids. Germline CDR1 reads SQVTM; CDR2 reads ANQGSEA. Deletions cut 6 bases from V and 5 bases from J, with 16 bases between.

The chain employs TRBV9 and TRBJ2-1, with TRBD2 matching over 12 bases. The germline gives CDR1 SGDLS, CDR2 YYNGEE. This CDR3 is 15 amino acids long. With V trimmed by 3 bases and J by 4 bases, 2 bases remained unmatched. CDR3 in amino acids: CASSATSGGYNEQFF. The CDR3 DNA follows: TGTGCCAGCAGCGCGACTAGCGGGGGATACAATGAGCAGTTCTTC. The full variable domain, with the rest looked up from reference TRBV9 and TRBJ2-1, is DSGVTQTPKHLITATGQRVTLRCSPRSGDLSVYWYQQSLDQGLQFLIQYYNGEERAKGNILERFSAQQFPDLHSELNLSSLELGDSALYFCASSATSGGYNEQFFGPGTRLTVL.

The chain uses TRBV7-9 and TRBJ2-1, with D perhaps TRBD2 (5 bases). Trimming removed 3 bases from V and 12 bases from J, with 24 bases in between. The germline V gene encodes CDR1 SEHNR and CDR2 FQNEAQ (reference sequence). The CDR3 is made up of 16 amino acids. CDR3 region: CASSFPVGRRWSGQFF. The CDR3 DNA reads as TGTGCCAGCAGCTTCCCCGTAGGGCGGAGGTGGTCGGGGCAGTTCTTC.

The chain recombines TRBV7-9 with TRBJ1-2, with 9 positions matching TRBD1. CDR1 is SEHNR and CDR2 is FQNEAQ in the germline V gene (reference sequence). The ends lost 8 bases at V and 7 bases at J; junction bases unmatched: 8. The CDR3 runs to 13 residues. CDR3 DNA sequence: TGTGCCAGCGGATCACAGGGGGCAATTGGCTACACCTTC. Its protein is CASGSQGAIGYTF.

The chain carries TRBV4-3 and TRBJ1-2; TRBD1 matches at 7 bases. The junction had 6 bases not matched to a gene; V was cut back by 1 base and J by 4 bases. This CDR3 contains 15 residues. In germline, CDR1 is LGHNA, CDR2 YSLEER. CDR3 nucleotides: TGCGCCAGCAGCCAAGTAAGGGGGCTGGGCTATGGCTACACCTTC. Amino acids: CASSQVRGLGYGYTF.

This clone occurred a few times. This sequence joins TRBV30 and TRBJ1-3; 7 bases line up with TRBD1. This CDR3 comprises 16 residues. J was trimmed by 0 bases and V by 4 bases; bases with no gene match: 9. Per germline, CDR1 GTSNPN and CDR2 SVGIG (reference sequence). This CDR3 reads CAWKMDRISSGNTIYF. The CDR3 region has the DNA TGTGCCTGGAAGATGGACAGGATAAGCTCTGGAAACACCATATATTTT.

This chain connects TRBV5-6 to TRBJ2-2, with 7 bases that match TRBD2. The germline gives CDR1 SGHDT, CDR2 YYEEEE. The junction had 11 bases not matched to a gene; V was cut back by 3 bases and J by 6 bases. The CDR3 has 16 residues. This CDR3 is CASSSTTSNVPGELFF. CDR3 DNA: TGTGCCAGCAGCTCTACGACTAGCAATGTCCCCGGGGAGCTGTTTTTT.

The V call is TRBV27, the J call TRBJ2-7; 7 bases align to TRBD1. The CDR3 length is 13 residues. Unmatched junction bases numbered 5, after V lost 6 bases and J lost 3 bases. Germline V gives CDR1 MNHEY, CDR2 SMNVEV (reference sequence). CDR3 nucleotides: TGTGCCAGCAGACAGGGGTCGAGCTACGAGCAGTACTTC. The encoded protein is CASRQGSSYEQYF.

This clone was seen a few times. V usage is TRBV9 and J usage is TRBJ1-2; the D is unclear. The CDR3 sequence is 15 residues long. Germline CDR1 and CDR2: SGDLS and YYNGEE. V was cut by 3 bases and J by 0 bases, with 12 bases left in between. As DNA, the CDR3 is TGTGCCAGCAGCGGCGGGGTACAGACTAACTATGGCTACACCTTC. Residues: CASSGGVQTNYGYTF.

The V and J genes are TRBV27 and TRBJ2-2; a possible D gene is TRBD1 (6 bases). There are 16 residues in the CDR3. The V end was cut by 4 bases, the J end by 0 bases, with 12 bases between. Per germline, CDR1 MNHEY and CDR2 SMNVEV (reference sequence). The CDR3 DNA follows: TGTGCCAGCAGTTCCGGACAGTATTCGAACACCGGGGAGCTGTTTTTT. The encoded protein is CASSSGQYSNTGELFF.

The chain uses TRBV9 and TRBJ2-1; possibly TRBD2 for D (7 bases). The ends were cut back, 3 bases at V and 8 bases at J, with 18 bases in the middle. The CDR3 sequence is 15 residues long. The germline CDR1 and CDR2 sequences are SGDLS and YYNGEE. The chain's CDR3 is CASSEGGIAYYEQFF. Here the CDR3 DNA reads TGTGCCAGCAGCGAGGGGGGGATCGCTTATTATGAGCAGTTCTTC.

The chain carries TRBV7-3 and TRBJ1-1, with D tentatively TRBD1 (6 bases). The CDR3 contains 14 residues. Germline-derived CDR1 and CDR2 are SGHTA and FQGTGA. The V and J ends lost 1 base and 8 bases respectively, with 14 bases between them. The CDR3 coding sequence is TGTGCCAGCAGCTTAAGTCCAGGGGAGGGGGAAGCTTTCTTT. Residues: CASSLSPGEGEAFF.

The table lists this clone with a count of one. The chain joins TRBV5-8 to TRBJ2-5, with a weak D call TRBD1 (6 bases). The CDR3 has 16 amino acids. CDR1 and CDR2 from the germline V gene are SGHTS and YDEGEE. The V end lost 5 bases, the J end lost 5 bases, and 22 bases lay between the germline ends. The CDR3 nucleotides are TGTGCCAGCAGGTCCGGACAGATCAACCCCTGGGAGACCCAGTACTTC. This sequence encodes CASRSGQINPWETQYF.

The rearrangement joins TRBV5-1 to TRBJ2-1; TRBD1 agrees at 8 bases. J lost 4 bases, V lost 7 bases, and 4 bases had no gene match. The CDR3 has 13 residues. Per germline, CDR1 SGHRS and CDR2 YFSETQ. CDR3 sequence reads: CASFGTGYNEQFF. In DNA form, the CDR3 reads TGCGCCAGCTTCGGGACAGGTTACAATGAGCAGTTCTTC.

V and J are TRBV4-3 and TRBJ1-1; no definite D call. The V end was cut by 0 bases, the J end by 7 bases, with 21 bases between. CDR1 and CDR2 (germline): LGHNA, YSLEER. CDR3 length: 17 residues. The CDR3 protein is CASSQDPMGSLTVEAFF. CDR3 coding DNA: TGCGCCAGCAGCCAAGACCCTATGGGCAGCCTTACTGTTGAAGCTTTCTTT.

The V gene is TRBV18, the J gene TRBJ1-1; D call uncertain. Trimming left V 1 base short and J 0 bases short, with 9 bases between. Germline CDR1 is KGHSH and CDR2 is LQKENI. The CDR3 has 15 residues. Here the CDR3 reads CASSPRAAMNTEAFF. The CDR3 nucleotides are TGTGCCAGCTCACCACGGGCCGCGATGAACACTGAAGCTTTCTTT.

The CDR3 DNA is TGTGCCAGCAGCATTCGGGGTACAGAGGCAGGATCCATGAACACTGAAGCTTTCTTT. This codes for CASSIRGTEAGSMNTEAFF. The chain combines TRBV7-8 with TRBJ1-1, with unresolved D. CDR1 and CDR2 (germline): SGHVS, FQNEAQ. This CDR3 is 19 amino acids long. V gave up 5 bases and J gave up 0 bases, with 25 bases separating them.

The chain links TRBV5-3 to TRBJ1-3; 7 bases align to TRBD1. TRBV5-3 is flagged as an ORF with uncertain function. The CDR3 runs 19 residues. V trimming: 5 bases; J trimming: 3 bases; junction bases outside the gene matches: 20. The CDR3 region has the DNA TGTGCCAGAAGGGACCGGGACAGCAACTCTCCTTCGGTTGGAAACACCATATATTTT. Its protein is CARRDRDSNSPSVGNTIYF.

This chain connects TRBV11-1 to TRBJ2-3; TRBD1 is a possible D gene (5 bases). The CDR3 totals 15 residues. Trimming removed 2 bases from V and 1 base from J, with 10 bases in between. CDR1 and CDR2 from the germline V gene are SGHAT and FQDESV (reference sequence). The CDR3, as DNA: TGTGCCAGCAGCTTACAGGGTAAGGGCACAGATACGCAGTATTTT. Amino acid sequence: CASSLQGKGTDTQYF.

This rearrangement joins TRBV13 to TRBJ2-7; 15 bases are shared with TRBD2. This CDR3 contains 15 residues. Germline lookup yields CDR1 PRHDT and CDR2 FYEKMQ (reference sequence). Unmatched junction bases numbered 6, after V lost 5 bases and J lost 7 bases. In nucleotides, the CDR3 is TGTGCCAGCAGCCCGGGACTAGCGGGGGGTAGTGAGCAGTACTTC. Amino acids: CASSPGLAGGSEQYF.

This chain joins TRBV4-2 and TRBJ1-1; D unclear. Trimming stripped 1 base from V and 0 bases from J, with 9 bases between. The germline gives CDR1 LGHNA, CDR2 YNFKEQ. This CDR3 has 15 amino acids. The CDR3 DNA reads as TGTGCCAGCAGCCAAGGTGAGAGAATGAACACTGAAGCTTTCTTT. Protein sequence: CASSQGERMNTEAFF.

This clone came up once. In DNA form, the CDR3 reads TGTGCCAGCGGACTAGGGAGTACCTACGAGCAGTACTTC. Residues: CASGLGSTYEQYF. The chain carries TRBV7-6 and TRBJ2-7; 7 bases line up with TRBD2. This CDR3 has 13 amino acids. V lost 8 bases, J lost 2 bases, and 6 bases stayed unmatched. Germline V gene sequence: CDR1 SGHVS, CDR2 FNYEAQ.

The gene calls are TRBV5-1 and TRBJ2-4, with D possibly TRBD1 on 6 matching bases. Germline lookup yields CDR1 SGHRS and CDR2 YFSETQ. The CDR3 consists of 15 residues. V lost 2 bases to trimming and J lost 8 bases, with 17 bases between them. The CDR3 reads CASSLQGAPGDIQYF. The CDR3 nucleotides are TGCGCCAGCAGCTTACAGGGCGCTCCCGGGGACATTCAGTACTTC.